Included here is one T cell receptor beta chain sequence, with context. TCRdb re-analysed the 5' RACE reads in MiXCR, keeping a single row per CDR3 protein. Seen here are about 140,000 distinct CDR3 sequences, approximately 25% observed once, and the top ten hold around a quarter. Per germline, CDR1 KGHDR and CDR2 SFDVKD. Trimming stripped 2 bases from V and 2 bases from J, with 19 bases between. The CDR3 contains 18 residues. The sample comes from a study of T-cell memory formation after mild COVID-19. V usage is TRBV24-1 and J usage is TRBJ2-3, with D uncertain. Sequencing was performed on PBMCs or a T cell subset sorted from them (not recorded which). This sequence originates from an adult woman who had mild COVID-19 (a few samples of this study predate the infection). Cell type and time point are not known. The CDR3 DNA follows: TGTGCCACCAGTGATTCATCGCGAGCGTCCCCCCTCACAGATACGCAGTATTTT. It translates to CATSDSSRASPLTDTQYF.